The sequence of this T cell receptor beta chain was determined in a study of lymphopenia after photon versus proton radiotherapy. TCRdb's table, derived via immunoSEQ multiplex PCR, lists solely in-frame clones and lacks some. The repertoire includes some 15,000 clones, about 79% of them detected once, and about 26% sits in the top ten. Study-wide findings and caveats: Post-nadir TCR diversity decline inversely tracked overall survival among those who died. Oligoclonal CD8+ Temra expansion after nadir drove photon patients' diversity drop. Only patients who died were analyzed for survival; proton advantage is unproven. Proton therapy kept repertoires fairly stable, unlike photons, which gained effector/memory cells.

To note about this clone: Its antigen is currently unknown.

This CDR3 has 14 residues. Germline V gene sequence: CDR1 KGHSH, CDR2 LQKENI. Trimming removed 2 bases from V and 2 bases from J, with 6 bases in between. The sample here was peripheral blood, taken from a patient treated with photon-based radiotherapy. The chain recombines TRBV18 with TRBJ2-2; D not certain. This sequence was found in a man aged 45 to 65 with gastric cancer. CDR3 region: CASSPFGNTGELFF. In nucleotides, the CDR3 is TGTGCCAGCTCACCATTCGGAAACACCGGGGAGCTGTTTTTT.